This T cell receptor beta chain was captured in a study of long-term antiretroviral therapy in people with HIV. This clone was detected a few times. Its specificity is not known. Findings and limits, study-wide: Nothing was known about ART adherence, viral resistance or changes in therapy.

immunoSEQ v3.0 was run at survey level. TCRdb keeps only in-frame clones here, not all; method: immunoSEQ multiplex PCR. This table has approximately 41,000 clones, roughly 76% appearing once. Germline V gives CDR1 LGHNA, CDR2 YNFKEQ. The V end lost 4 bases, the J end lost 8 bases, and 20 bases lay between the germline ends. The CDR3 runs 15 residues. V gene TRBV4-2 combines with J gene TRBJ1-2, with a possible D match to TRBD1 (5 bases). The source was unsorted PBMCs, collected 1.5 years after starting antiretroviral therapy. The TCR was taken from a man aged 18 to 29 with HIV. CDR3: CASSRTGGVMGGYTF. The CDR3 region has the DNA TGTGCCAGCAGCCGTACGGGGGGGGTGATGGGAGGCTACACCTTC.